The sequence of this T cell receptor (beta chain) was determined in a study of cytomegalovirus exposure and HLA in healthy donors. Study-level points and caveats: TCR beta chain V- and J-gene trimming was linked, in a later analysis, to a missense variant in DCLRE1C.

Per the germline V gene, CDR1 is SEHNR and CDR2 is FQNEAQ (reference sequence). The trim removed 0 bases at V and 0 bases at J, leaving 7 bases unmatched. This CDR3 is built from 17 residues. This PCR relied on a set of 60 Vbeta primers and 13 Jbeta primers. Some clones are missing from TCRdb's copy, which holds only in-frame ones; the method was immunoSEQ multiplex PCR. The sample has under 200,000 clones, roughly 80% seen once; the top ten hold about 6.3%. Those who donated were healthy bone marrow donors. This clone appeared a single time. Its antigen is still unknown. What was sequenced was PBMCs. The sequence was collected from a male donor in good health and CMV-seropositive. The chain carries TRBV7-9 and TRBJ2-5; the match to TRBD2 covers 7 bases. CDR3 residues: CASSLAGAGVDQETQYF. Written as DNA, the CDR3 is TGTGCCAGCAGCTTAGCCGGGGCGGGAGTAGACCAAGAGACCCAGTACTTC. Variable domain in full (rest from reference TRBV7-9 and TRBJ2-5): DTGVSQNPRHKITKRGQNVTFRCDPISEHNRLYWYRQTLGQGPEFLTYFQNEAQLEKSRLLSDRFSAERPKGSFSTLEIQRTEQGDSAMYLCASSLAGAGVDQETQYFGPGTRLLVL.